This is a list of T cell receptor beta chains from one sample in a study of blood T cell repertoires in COVID-19. The data were produced by immunoSEQ multiplex PCR, yet TCRdb's version contains in-frame clones alone and is incomplete. The profile shows roughly 100,000 clones, roughly nine tenths of them singletons. The sample was peripheral blood. All receptors come from a human donor in a cohort sampled during active COVID-19. Both conserved end residues are part of each CDR3. The D gene is left open where the match is weak. Not every row has a clone size; where given, it reads once, few, many or a size class.

D gene	V gene	clone size	J gene	CDR3 protein	CDR3 DNA
TRBD1	TRBV5-1	.	TRBJ2-5	CASSSGQGTPRETQYF	TGCGCCAGCAGCAGCGGACAGGGGACACCGAGAGAGACCCAGTACTTC
TRBD2	TRBV7-3	.	TRBJ2-5	CASSLKLAGGETQYF	TGTGCCAGCAGCTTAAAACTAGCGGGGGGAGAGACCCAGTACTTC
TRBD1	TRBV9	few	TRBJ1-2	CASSSPIGGGQVGGYTF	TGTGCCAGCAGCTCTCCCATCGGGGGTGGACAGGTAGGAGGCTACACCTTC
TRBD2	TRBV28	.	TRBJ2-1	CASSLLAGGQNEQFF	TGTGCCAGCAGCCTACTAGCGGGGGGACAAAATGAGCAGTTCTTC
.	TRBV7-3	.	TRBJ1-1	CASSLSRAGTEAFF	TGTGCCAGCAGCTTATCACGGGCGGGCACTGAAGCTTTCTTT
.	TRBV9	.	TRBJ1-2	CASSVARGDDGYTF	TGTGCCAGCAGCGTAGCCAGGGGTGATGATGGCTACACCTTC
.	TRBV6-5	.	TRBJ1-1	CASRIGVGGSEAFF	TGTGCCAGCCGGATCGGGGTAGGGGGTTCTGAAGCTTTCTTT
.	TRBV4-3	.	TRBJ1-1	CASSQTPQRMNTEAFF	TGCGCCAGCAGCCAAACCCCTCAGAGGATGAACACTGAAGCTTTCTTT
.	TRBV6-4	.	TRBJ2-2	CASSSGSEGTGELFF	TGTGCCAGCAGTTCAGGGTCTGAAGGGACCGGGGAGCTGTTTTTT
.	TRBV7-2	.	TRBJ1-6	CASSPSRVPGTPLHF	TGTGCCAGCAGCCCTTCGAGGGTTCCCGGTACACCCCTCCACTTT
.	TRBV7-3	.	TRBJ2-1	CASSLIPPSEQFF	TGTGCCAGCAGCTTAATCCCGCCCAGTGAGCAGTTCTTC
.	TRBV7-2	once	TRBJ2-7	CASSLGRFNEQYF	TGTGCCAGCAGCCTCGGCAGGTTCAACGAGCAGTACTTC
.	TRBV12-5	.	TRBJ2-3	CASGLFAGPDTQYF	TGTGCTAGTGGTTTGTTCGCAGGCCCGGATACGCAGTATTTT
.	TRBV27	.	TRBJ1-6	CASSLGGVNNSPLHF	TGTGCCAGCAGTTTGGGCGGGGTAAATAATTCACCCCTCCACTTT
TRBD1	TRBV27	.	TRBJ1-6	CASSFSDRGNSPLHF	TGTGCCAGCAGTTTTTCAGACAGGGGAAATTCACCCCTCCACTTT
.	TRBV3-1/TRBV3-2	few	TRBJ2-7	CASSQGPHLYEQYF	TGTGCCAGCAGCCAAGGTCCCCACTTATACGAGCAGTACTTC
TRBD1	TRBV2	.	TRBJ1-2	CASSPYAPGGGGYTF	TGTGCCAGCAGTCCCTATGCCCCAGGGGGCGGGGGCTACACCTTC
.	TRBV19	.	TRBJ2-1	CASSITGRRSYNEQFF	TGTGCCAGTAGTATAACTGGCAGGCGATCCTACAATGAGCAGTTCTTC
.	TRBV7-6	.	TRBJ2-5	CASSHGGGAQETQYF	TGTGCCAGCAGCCACGGTGGAGGGGCTCAAGAGACCCAGTACTTC
.	TRBV5-1	.	TRBJ2-7	CASSEANYEQYF	TGCGCCAGCAGCGAGGCCAACTACGAGCAGTACTTC
TRBD1	TRBV24-1	.	TRBJ2-3	CATTRGDRDTDTQYF	TGTGCCACCACCAGGGGGGACAGGGACACAGATACGCAGTATTTT
TRBD2	TRBV7-8	.	TRBJ2-7	CASSLEALAGLQIYEQYF	TGTGCCAGCAGCTTAGAGGCACTAGCGGGACTCCAGATTTACGAGCAGTACTTC
.	TRBV5-1	.	TRBJ2-1	CASSLTTGSSYNEQFF	TGCGCCAGCAGCTTGACCACGGGGAGCTCCTACAATGAGCAGTTCTTC
TRBD1	TRBV27	.	TRBJ2-2	CASRDRGTGELFF	TGTGCCAGCAGAGACAGGGGGACCGGGGAGCTGTTTTTT
.	TRBV9	.	TRBJ1-1	CASSVSGGADNTEAFF	TGTGCCAGCAGCGTATCTGGGGGGGCAGACAACACTGAAGCTTTCTTT
TRBD1	TRBV5-1	.	TRBJ1-6	CASSLEPGGRSYNSPLHF	TGCGCCAGCAGCTTGGAACCAGGGGGCAGATCCTATAATTCACCCCTCCACTTT
.	TRBV11-2	.	TRBJ2-7	CASSLLQGYEQYF	TGTGCCAGCAGCTTGCTACAGGGCTACGAGCAGTACTTC
TRBD2	TRBV5-1	.	TRBJ2-7	CASSRTTSGGADHEQYF	TGCGCCAGCAGCCGGACGACTAGCGGGGGGGCCGACCACGAGCAGTACTTC
TRBD1	TRBV7-3	.	TRBJ2-4	CASSLKLRGQARENIQYF	TGTGCCAGCAGCTTAAAACTTCGGGGACAGGCGAGAGAAAACATTCAGTACTTC
TRBD1	TRBV29-1	.	TRBJ1-1	CRDRVKAFF	TGCCGCGACAGGGTAAAAGCTTTCTTT
TRBD2	TRBV24-1	.	TRBJ2-1	CATSDPTTGGDEQFF	TGTGCCACCAGTGACCCAACTACCGGGGGGGATGAGCAGTTCTTC
.	TRBV6-5	.	TRBJ2-2	CASSYVSPGGELFF	TGTGCCAGCAGTTACGTCAGTCCGGGCGGGGAGCTGTTTTTT
TRBD2	TRBV28	.	TRBJ2-7	CASRGTSYYEQYF	TGTGCCAGCAGGGGGACTAGCTACTACGAGCAGTACTTC
TRBD2	TRBV7-9	.	TRBJ2-7	CASRPTGLAGVGYEQYF	TGTGCCAGCAGACCGACAGGACTAGCGGGCGTGGGCTACGAGCAGTACTTC
.	TRBV6-2/TRBV6-3	.	TRBJ2-1	CASCRSAGHVNEQFF	TGTGCCAGCTGCCGTAGCGCGGGGCACGTCAATGAGCAGTTCTTC
.	TRBV6-6	.	TRBJ1-1	CASSYLENTEAFF	TGTGCCAGCAGTTACTTAGAAAACACTGAAGCTTTCTTT
.	TRBV19	.	TRBJ1-5	CASSIRGSGNQPQHF	TGTGCCAGTAGTATACGTGGTTCGGGCAATCAGCCCCAGCATTTT
TRBD1	TRBV2	few	TRBJ1-4	CASRTGMTTNEKLFF	TGTGCCAGCCGGACAGGGATGACAACTAATGAAAAACTGTTTTTT
.	TRBV29-1	.	TRBJ1-2	CSVEGQINGYTF	TGCAGCGTCGAAGGACAGATAAATGGCTACACCTTC
.	TRBV6-6	.	TRBJ2-7	CASSYYSSYEQYF	TGTGCCAGCAGTTACTACTCCTCCTACGAGCAGTACTTC
TRBD1	TRBV28	once	TRBJ2-7	CASSDRGRYEQYF	TGTGCCAGCAGTGACAGGGGGAGATACGAGCAGTACTTC
TRBD2	TRBV27	.	TRBJ2-1	CASSPGLAGDNEQFF	TGTGCCAGCAGTCCCGGACTAGCGGGAGACAATGAGCAGTTCTTC
.	TRBV9	.	TRBJ2-7	CASSSLADSTLEQYF	TGTGCCAGCAGCTCCCTCGCGGACAGTACGTTGGAGCAGTACTTC
.	TRBV4-1	.	TRBJ1-3	CASSFDKGYTIYF	TGCGCCAGCAGTTTCGACAAGGGGTACACCATATATTTT
.	TRBV27	.	TRBJ1-1	CASSFVVGSTEAFF	TGTGCCAGCAGTTTCGTCGTGGGGAGCACTGAAGCTTTCTTT
.	TRBV28	.	TRBJ1-3	CASRNPPGQGNTIYF	TGTGCCAGCAGAAACCCGCCGGGACAAGGAAACACCATATATTTT
TRBD1	TRBV24-1	once	TRBJ2-3	CATSDRGAGADTQYF	TGTGCCACCAGCGACAGGGGCGCCGGGGCAGATACGCAGTATTTT
.	TRBV3-1/TRBV3-2	.	TRBJ2-3	CASSQEPRETQYF	TGTGCCAGCAGCCAAGAACCCCGGGAGACGCAGTATTTT
.	TRBV9	.	TRBJ2-5	CASSVEPGPRETQYF	TGTGCCAGCAGCGTAGAGCCAGGGCCCCGAGAGACCCAGTACTTC
TRBD1	TRBV10-3	once	TRBJ2-7	CAVAGDSSYEQYF	TGTGCCGTAGCTGGGGACAGTAGCTACGAGCAGTACTTC
.	TRBV21-1	once	TRBJ1-2	CASSKERNPGGYTF	TGTGCCAGCAGCAAAGAAAGGAACCCGGGAGGCTACACCTTC
TRBD2	TRBV28	.	TRBJ2-7	CASSLKTSGSGEQYF	TGTGCCAGCAGTTTAAAAACTAGCGGGAGCGGCGAGCAGTACTTC
TRBD1	TRBV27	.	TRBJ1-6	CASSSGQDNSPLHF	TGTGCCAGCAGCTCCGGACAGGATAATTCACCCCTCCACTTT